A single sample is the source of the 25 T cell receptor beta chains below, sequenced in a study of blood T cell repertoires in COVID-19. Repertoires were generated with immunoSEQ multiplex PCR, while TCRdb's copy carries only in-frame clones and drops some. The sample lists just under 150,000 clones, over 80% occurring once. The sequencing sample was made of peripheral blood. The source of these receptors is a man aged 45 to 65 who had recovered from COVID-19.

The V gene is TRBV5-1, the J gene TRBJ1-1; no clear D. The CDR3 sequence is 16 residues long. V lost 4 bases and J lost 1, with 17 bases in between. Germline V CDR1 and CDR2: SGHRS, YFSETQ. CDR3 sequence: CASSPGGASGNTEAFF. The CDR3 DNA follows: TGCGCCAGCAGCCCCGGAGGTGCGAGTGGGAACACTGAAGCTTTCTTT.

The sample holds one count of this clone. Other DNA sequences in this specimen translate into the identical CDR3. The CDR3 here is CASSYSRGETQYF. The DNA of the CDR3 is TGTGCCAGCAGTTACTCCCGGGGGGAGACCCAGTACTTC. The V call is TRBV6-5, the J call TRBJ2-5, with TRBD2 as a possible D gene (6 bases). The ends were cut back, 0 bases at V and 5 bases at J, with 7 bases in the middle. CDR1 and CDR2 from the germline V gene are MNHEY and SVGAGI. CDR3 length: 13 amino acids.

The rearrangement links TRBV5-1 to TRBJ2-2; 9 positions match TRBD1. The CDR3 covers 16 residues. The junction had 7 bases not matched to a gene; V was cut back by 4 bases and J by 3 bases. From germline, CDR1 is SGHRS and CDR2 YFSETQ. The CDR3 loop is CASSDRDRDYTGELFF. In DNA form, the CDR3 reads TGCGCCAGCAGCGACCGGGACAGGGACTACACCGGGGAGCTGTTTTTT.

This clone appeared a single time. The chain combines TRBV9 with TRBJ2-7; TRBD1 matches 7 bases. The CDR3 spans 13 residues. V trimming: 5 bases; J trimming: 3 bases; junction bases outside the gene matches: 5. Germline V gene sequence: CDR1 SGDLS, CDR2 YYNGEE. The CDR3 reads CASSPGQYYEQYF. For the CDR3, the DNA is TGTGCCAGCAGTCCGGGACAGTACTACGAGCAGTACTTC.

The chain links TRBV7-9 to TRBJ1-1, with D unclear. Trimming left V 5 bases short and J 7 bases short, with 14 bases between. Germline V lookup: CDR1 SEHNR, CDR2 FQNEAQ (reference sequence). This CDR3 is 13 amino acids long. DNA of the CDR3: TGTGCCAGCAGCCCCTTATCGGTGTATGAAGCTTTCTTT. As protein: CASSPLSVYEAFF.

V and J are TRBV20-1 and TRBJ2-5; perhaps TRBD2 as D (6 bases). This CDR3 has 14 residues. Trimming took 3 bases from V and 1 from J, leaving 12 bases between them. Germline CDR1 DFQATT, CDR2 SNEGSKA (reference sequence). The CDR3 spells CSASRGTTQETQYF. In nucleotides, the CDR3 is TGCAGTGCTAGTCGGGGGACCACCCAAGAGACCCAGTACTTC.

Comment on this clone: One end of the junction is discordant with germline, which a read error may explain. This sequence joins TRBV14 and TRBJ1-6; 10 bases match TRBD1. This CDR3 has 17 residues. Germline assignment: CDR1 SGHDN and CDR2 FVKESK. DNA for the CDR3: TGTGCCAGCAGCGAAGAGACAGGGGGCACTTTTAATTCACCCCTCCACTTT. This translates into CASSEETGGTFNSPLHF.

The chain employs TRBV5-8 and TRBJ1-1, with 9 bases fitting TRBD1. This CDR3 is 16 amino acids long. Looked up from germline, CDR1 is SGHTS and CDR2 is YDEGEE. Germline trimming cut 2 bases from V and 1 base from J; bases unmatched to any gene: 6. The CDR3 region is CASSFTGGLRNTEAFF. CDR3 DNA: TGTGCCAGCAGCTTTACAGGGGGCCTGAGGAACACTGAAGCTTTCTTT.

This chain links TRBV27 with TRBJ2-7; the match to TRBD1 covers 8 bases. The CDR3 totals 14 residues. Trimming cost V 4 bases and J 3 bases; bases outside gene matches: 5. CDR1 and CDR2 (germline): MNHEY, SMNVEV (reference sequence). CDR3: CASSSGQENYEQYF. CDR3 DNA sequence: TGTGCCAGCAGTTCGGGACAGGAAAACTACGAGCAGTACTTC.

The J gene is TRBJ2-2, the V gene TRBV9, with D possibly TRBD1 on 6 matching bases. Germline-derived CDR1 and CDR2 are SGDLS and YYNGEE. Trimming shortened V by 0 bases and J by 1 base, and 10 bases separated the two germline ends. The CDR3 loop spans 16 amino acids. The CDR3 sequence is CASSVGTAVNTGELFF. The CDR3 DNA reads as TGTGCCAGCAGCGTAGGGACAGCGGTGAACACCGGGGAGCTGTTTTTT.

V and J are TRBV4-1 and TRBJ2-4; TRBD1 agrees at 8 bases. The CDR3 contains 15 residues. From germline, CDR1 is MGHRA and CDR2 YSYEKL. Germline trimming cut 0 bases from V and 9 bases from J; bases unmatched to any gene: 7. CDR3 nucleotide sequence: TGCGCCAGCAGCCAAGATCCCGGACAGGGAGGCATTCAGTACTTC. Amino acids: CASSQDPGQGGIQYF.

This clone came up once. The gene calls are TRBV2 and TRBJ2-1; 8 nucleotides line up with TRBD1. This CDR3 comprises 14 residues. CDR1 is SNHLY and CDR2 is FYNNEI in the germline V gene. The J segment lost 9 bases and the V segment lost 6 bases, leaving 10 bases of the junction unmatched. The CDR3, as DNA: TGTGCCAGCAGAAACGGACAGGGAAGAGTTGAGCAGTTCTTC. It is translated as CASRNGQGRVEQFF. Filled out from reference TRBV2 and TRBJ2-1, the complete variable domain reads EPEVTQTPSHQVTQMGQEVILRCVPISNHLYFYWYRQILGQKVEFLVSFYNNEISEKSEIFDDQFSVERPDGSNFTLKIRSTKLEDSAMYFCASRNGQGRVEQFFGPGTRLTVL.

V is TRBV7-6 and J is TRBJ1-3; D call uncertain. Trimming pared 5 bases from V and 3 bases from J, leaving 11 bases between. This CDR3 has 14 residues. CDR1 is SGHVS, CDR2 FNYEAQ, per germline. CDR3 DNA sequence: TGTGCCAGCAGCGGCCTGGGAGATGGAAACACCATATATTTT. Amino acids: CASSGLGDGNTIYF.

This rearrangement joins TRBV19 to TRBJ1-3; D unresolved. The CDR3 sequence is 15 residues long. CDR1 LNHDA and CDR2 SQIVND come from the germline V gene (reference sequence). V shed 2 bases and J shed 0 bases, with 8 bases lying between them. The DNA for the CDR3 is TGTGCCAGTAGTATATTCGGTAACTCTGGAAACACCATATATTTT. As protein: CASSIFGNSGNTIYF.

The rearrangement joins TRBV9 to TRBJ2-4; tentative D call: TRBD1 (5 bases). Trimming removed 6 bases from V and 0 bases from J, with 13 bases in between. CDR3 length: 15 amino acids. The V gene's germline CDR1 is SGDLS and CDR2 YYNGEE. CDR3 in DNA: TGTGCCAGCACCACGCAGGGCCTAGCCAAAAACATTCAGTACTTC. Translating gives CASTTQGLAKNIQYF.

This chain's CDR3 is CASSLSLDREDEQYF. The CDR3, as DNA: TGTGCCAGCAGCTTGTCCCTGGACAGGGAGGACGAGCAGTACTTC. The genes are TRBV5-4 and TRBJ2-7; 8 nucleotides match TRBD1. J gave up 5 bases and V 1 base, and 8 bases lay outside the gene matches. There are 15 residues in the CDR3. CDR1 SGHNT and CDR2 YYREEE come from the germline V gene (reference sequence).

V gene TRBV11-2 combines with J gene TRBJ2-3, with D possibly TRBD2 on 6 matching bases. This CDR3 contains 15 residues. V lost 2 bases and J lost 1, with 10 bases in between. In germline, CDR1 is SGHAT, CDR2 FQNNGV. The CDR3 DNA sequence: TGTGCCAGCAGCTTACTAGCGTTAGGCACAGATACGCAGTATTTT. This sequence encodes CASSLLALGTDTQYF.

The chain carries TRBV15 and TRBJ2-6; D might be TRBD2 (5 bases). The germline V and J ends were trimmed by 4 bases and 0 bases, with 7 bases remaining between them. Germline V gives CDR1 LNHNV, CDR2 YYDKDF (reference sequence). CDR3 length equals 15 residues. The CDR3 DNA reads TGTGCCACCAGCACCGGACTCTCTGGGGCCAACGTCCTGACTTTC. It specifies CATSTGLSGANVLTF.

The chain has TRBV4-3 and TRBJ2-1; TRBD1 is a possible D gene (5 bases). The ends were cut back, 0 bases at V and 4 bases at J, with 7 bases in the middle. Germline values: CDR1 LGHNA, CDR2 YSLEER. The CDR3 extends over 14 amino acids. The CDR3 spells CASSQDQGYNEQFF. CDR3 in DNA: TGCGCCAGCAGCCAAGATCAGGGATACAATGAGCAGTTCTTC.

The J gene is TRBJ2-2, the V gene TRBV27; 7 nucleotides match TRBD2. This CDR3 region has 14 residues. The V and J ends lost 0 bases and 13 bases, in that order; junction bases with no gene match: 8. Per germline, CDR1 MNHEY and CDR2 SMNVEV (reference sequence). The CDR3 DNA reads TGTGCCAGCAGTTTATCTTATACGGGGGAGGGGCTGTTTTTT. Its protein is CASSLSYTGEGLFF.

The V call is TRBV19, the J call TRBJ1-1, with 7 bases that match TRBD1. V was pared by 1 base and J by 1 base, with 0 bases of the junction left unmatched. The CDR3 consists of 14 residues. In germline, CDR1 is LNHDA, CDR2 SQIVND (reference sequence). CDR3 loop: CASSIGTGNTEAFF. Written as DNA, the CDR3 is TGTGCCAGTAGTATAGGGACAGGGAACACTGAAGCTTTCTTT.

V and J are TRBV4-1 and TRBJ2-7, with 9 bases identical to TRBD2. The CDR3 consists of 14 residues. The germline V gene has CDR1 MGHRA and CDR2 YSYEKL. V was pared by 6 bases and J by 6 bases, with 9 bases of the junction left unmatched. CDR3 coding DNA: TGCGCCAGCAGTCCAGCGGGGGGATTACGCGAGCAGTACTTC. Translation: CASSPAGGLREQYF.

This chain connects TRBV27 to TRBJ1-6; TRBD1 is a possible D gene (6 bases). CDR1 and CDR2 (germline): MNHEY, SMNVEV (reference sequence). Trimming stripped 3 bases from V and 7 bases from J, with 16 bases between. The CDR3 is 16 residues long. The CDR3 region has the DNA TGTGCCAGCAGTTTCCACTTGACAGGCACCAATTCACCCCTCCACTTT. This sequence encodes CASSFHLTGTNSPLHF.

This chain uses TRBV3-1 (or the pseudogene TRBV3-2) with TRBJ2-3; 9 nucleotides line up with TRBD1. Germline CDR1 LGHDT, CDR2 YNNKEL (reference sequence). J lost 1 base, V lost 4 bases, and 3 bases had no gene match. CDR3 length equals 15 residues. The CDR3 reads CASSLRQGGTDTQYF. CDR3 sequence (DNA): TGTGCCAGCAGCCTTCGACAGGGGGGCACAGATACGCAGTATTTT.

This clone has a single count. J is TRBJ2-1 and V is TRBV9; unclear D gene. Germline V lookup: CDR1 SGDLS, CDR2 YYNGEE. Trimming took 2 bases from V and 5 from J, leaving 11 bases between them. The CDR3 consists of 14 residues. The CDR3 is CASSVGWKNNEQFF. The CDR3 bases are TGTGCCAGCAGCGTCGGGTGGAAAAACAATGAGCAGTTCTTC.